Each of the 20 T cell receptor beta chains below was sequenced from the same sample in a study of T cells in Graves' hyperthyroidism and ophthalmopathy. Authors of the study amplified TCR beta CDR3 regions from RNA transcripts. TCR CDR3 underwent first-round RT-PCR with the HTBI primer set. From the multiplex PCR reads, TCRdb called clonotypes with MiXCR, one entry per CDR3 protein. Here the sample spans roughly 630,000 distinct CDR3 sequences, 15% to 19% being singletons. Sequenced material: blood. The receptors were sampled from a woman in her 30s with Graves' hyperthyroidism.

This clonotype came up a few times. The chain links TRBV5-1 to TRBJ2-2, with D maybe TRBD2 (5 bases). This CDR3 is built from 13 residues. Trimming took 6 bases from V and 6 from J, leaving 12 bases between them. The V gene's germline CDR1 is SGHRS and CDR2 YFSETQ. CDR3 nucleotides: TGCGCCAGCACCACCCCCGGGGCCGGGGAGCTGTTTTTT. Amino acid sequence: CASTTPGAGELFF.

The chain has TRBV6-2 or TRBV6-3 and TRBJ2-7, with D maybe TRBD2 (5 bases). The CDR3 has 13 amino acids. Trimming removed 9 bases from V and 0 bases from J, with 12 bases in between. Germline lookup yields CDR1 MNHEY and CDR2 SVGEGT. CDR3 loop: CASEGVSSYEQYF. In DNA form, the CDR3 reads TGTGCCAGTGAGGGAGTTTCCTCCTACGAGCAGTACTTC.

The chain uses TRBV12-3 or TRBV12-4 and TRBJ2-7; no clear D gene. V lost 3 bases to trimming and J lost 7 bases, with 10 bases between them. CDR3 length equals 12 residues. CDR3 amino acids: CASSFVANEQYF. The DNA of the CDR3 is TGTGCCAGCAGTTTTGTGGCCAATGAGCAGTACTTC.

This clonotype was picked up many times. The chain combines TRBV20-1 with TRBJ2-1; TRBD1 agrees at 7 bases. With 1 base clipped from V and 4 bases from J, the junction kept 4 bases outside the gene matches. CDR1 is DFQATT and CDR2 is SNEGSKA in the germline V gene (reference sequence). The length of the CDR3 is 14 residues. The CDR3 here is CSARGGGRYNEQFF. In nucleotides, the CDR3 is TGCAGTGCTAGAGGAGGGGGCAGGTACAATGAGCAGTTCTTC.

In its sample, this clonotype was seen a few times. The CDR3 coding sequence is TGTGCCTGGAGTGGGGGACAGGCGGTAAATCAGCCCCAGCATTTT. It translates to CAWSGGQAVNQPQHF. V is TRBV30 and J is TRBJ1-5; 8 nucleotides agree with TRBD1. This CDR3 is 15 amino acids long. CDR1 and CDR2 from the germline V gene are GTSNPN and SVGIG (reference sequence). With V trimmed by 1 base and J by 4 bases, 6 bases remained unmatched.

This clonotype was recorded a few times. This chain uses TRBV6-1 with TRBJ2-1, with no clear D. V shed 0 bases and J shed 2 bases, with 8 bases lying between them. Germline V lookup: CDR1 MNHNS, CDR2 SASEGT. This CDR3 spans 15 amino acids. The CDR3 sequence: CASSEASPTYNEQFF. Here the CDR3 DNA reads TGTGCCAGCAGTGAAGCTAGCCCTACCTACAATGAGCAGTTCTTC.

The CDR3 nucleotides are TGTGCCAGCAGCTTAAGCCGGGACAGTAATAATGAAAAACTGTTTTTT. It yields the protein CASSLSRDSNNEKLFF. The V call is TRBV7-6, the J call TRBJ1-4; 7 nucleotides agree with TRBD1. Germline V lookup: CDR1 SGHVS, CDR2 FNYEAQ. The length of the CDR3 is 16 residues. The junction had 7 bases not matched to a gene; V was cut back by 2 bases and J by 4 bases.

This rearrangement joins TRBV19 to TRBJ2-3; maybe TRBD1 (6 bases). V was cut by 7 bases and J by 3 bases, with 11 bases left in between. The CDR3 spans 13 residues. The germline V gene encodes CDR1 LNHDA and CDR2 SQIVND (reference sequence). The CDR3 DNA follows: TGTGCCAGTAACCAGGGGCGAACAGATACGCAGTATTTT. As protein: CASNQGRTDTQYF.

This clonotype was observed many times. The J gene is TRBJ1-1, the V gene TRBV12-3 or TRBV12-4; unclear D gene. The CDR3 runs to 13 residues. V was trimmed by 3 bases and J by 0 bases, leaving 5 bases between them. This CDR3 is CASSFQLNTEAFF. CDR3 bases: TGTGCCAGCAGTTTTCAGCTGAACACTGAAGCTTTCTTT.

This clonotype occurred a few times. The CDR3 DNA follows: TGTGCCAGCAGCGCGACTAGCGGGAGCGGCAATGAGCAGTTCTTC. Translated, it gives CASSATSGSGNEQFF. The rearrangement uses TRBV9 and TRBJ2-1; 12 positions match TRBD2. The CDR3 consists of 15 residues. Losses at the gene ends were 3 bases for V and 6 bases for J; bases not matched to a gene: 4. CDR1 is SGDLS and CDR2 is YYNGEE in the germline V gene.

Only one count was recorded for this clonotype. Mismatch with germline at one junction end may stem from a read error. The chain uses TRBV27 and TRBJ2-7; 8 nucleotides match TRBD1. The CDR3 runs to 15 residues. CDR1 and CDR2 (germline): MNHEY, SMNVEV (reference sequence). In DNA, the CDR3 is TGTGCCGGCAGGCGAATTCAGGGGGCTGGGAACGAGCAGTACTTC. Amino acids: CAGRRIQGAGNEQYF.

A remark on this clonotype: This clone may be a read error of a much larger clone one base away. The gene calls are TRBV27 and TRBJ2-7, with D possibly called TRBD1 or TRBD2 (7 bases each). This CDR3 has 15 residues. Germline V gene data show CDR1 as MNHEY and CDR2 as SMNVEV (reference sequence). The CDR3 nucleotides are TGTGCCAGCAGTTTATCAAGCGGGACAGCCTACGGGCAGTACTTC. This translates into CASSLSSGTAYGQYF.

With regard to this clonotype: An end of the junction does not agree with germline; a read error may underlie this. The genes are TRBV7-2 and TRBJ2-2; 9 positions agree with TRBD2. Germline CDR1 reads SGHTA; CDR2 reads FQGNSA. There are 17 residues in the CDR3. The CDR3: CAGSLVALAGNAGELFF. The CDR3 DNA reads as TGTGCCGGCAGCTTAGTCGCTCTAGCGGGGAACGCCGGGGAGCTGTTTTTT. The entire variable domain, with the rest obtained from reference TRBV7-2 and TRBJ2-2, is as follows: GAGVSQSPSNKVTEKGKDVELRCDPISGHTALYWYRQSLGQGLEFLIYFQGNSAPDKSGLPSDRFSAERTGGSVSTLTIQRTQQEDSAVYLCAGSLVALAGNAGELFFGEGSRLTVL.

The count of this clonotype is one. The chain recombines TRBV10-3 with TRBJ1-5; the D gene is possibly TRBD1 (6 bases). The CDR3 totals 16 residues. V shed 0 bases and J shed 3 bases, with 12 bases lying between them. The V gene's germline CDR1 is ENHRY and CDR2 SYGVKD. This CDR3 reads CAISESAQGLNQPQHF. Written as DNA, the CDR3 is TGTGCCATCAGTGAGTCGGCCCAGGGGCTCAATCAGCCCCAGCATTTT.

This clonotype was seen at least ten times. This chain uses TRBV7-2 with TRBJ2-3; D call uncertain. Germline V gives CDR1 SGHTA, CDR2 FQGNSA. V was trimmed by 1 base and J by 0 bases, leaving 11 bases between them. CDR3 length: 16 residues. The CDR3 loop reads CASSLGVGASTDTQYF. The CDR3 DNA sequence: TGTGCCAGCAGCTTAGGGGTCGGAGCTAGCACAGATACGCAGTATTTT.

This chain connects TRBV14 to TRBJ2-3; TRBD1 matches 7 bases. With 4 bases clipped from V and 6 bases from J, the junction kept 10 bases outside the gene matches. The germline V gene encodes CDR1 SGHDN and CDR2 FVKESK. There are 15 residues in the CDR3. The CDR3 DNA reads as TGTGCCAGCAGCCCACGGACAGGCGTACCTGATACGCAGTATTTT. The encoded protein is CASSPRTGVPDTQYF.

This clonotype was observed at least ten times. The rearrangement uses TRBV6-1 and TRBJ2-7; D tentatively fits TRBD1 or TRBD2 (5 bases each). The CDR3 consists of 15 residues. Germline CDR1 and CDR2: MNHNS and SASEGT. V lost 6 bases and J 0 bases, leaving 15 bases between the germline ends. CDR3 nucleotides: TGTGCCAGCAGAGAGGGCCAGGGCTTCTCCTACGAGCAGTACTTC. Its protein is CASREGQGFSYEQYF.

V and J are TRBV29-1 and TRBJ2-3; D not certain. Germline lookup yields CDR1 SQVTM and CDR2 ANQGSEA. V was clipped by 1 base and J by 4 bases, with 9 bases between them. The CDR3 consists of 13 residues. The CDR3: CSVEGKMADTQYF. The CDR3 nucleotides read TGCAGCGTTGAAGGGAAGATGGCAGATACGCAGTATTTT.

The CDR3 DNA reads as TGTGCCAGCAGCCAAGTTCCGGGAGGGCCGGGTGAGCAGTTCTTC. Translated, it gives CASSQVPGGPGEQFF. This chain links TRBV3-1 with TRBJ2-1, with 8 bases matching TRBD2. The CDR3 totals 15 residues. CDR1 LGHDT and CDR2 YNNKEL come from the germline V gene (reference sequence). V shed 1 base and J 9 bases; nucleotides not matched to a gene: 8.

This clonotype came up a few times. This chain connects TRBV5-1 to TRBJ1-1, with 9 bases aligning to TRBD1. CDR1 and CDR2 from the germline V gene are SGHRS and YFSETQ. Germline trimming cut 4 bases from V and 6 bases from J; bases unmatched to any gene: 7. This CDR3 contains 14 residues. The CDR3 sequence: CASSVGTGPSEAFF. The CDR3, as DNA: TGCGCCAGCAGCGTGGGGACAGGGCCTTCTGAAGCTTTCTTT.